This TCR beta chain was observed in a study of blood T cell repertoires in COVID-19. About the study: The United States, Italy and Spain supplied acute and convalescent COVID-19 samples. PBMCs, B-cell-depleted T cells, or T cells provided the cDNA or gDNA that made up the material.

Germline-derived CDR1 and CDR2 are MRHNA and SNTAGT. The CDR3 contains 18 residues. Trimming at V came to 0 bases and at J to 4 bases, leaving 12 bases not matched to a gene. Produced via immunoSEQ multiplex PCR; TCRdb's table is partial and in-frame only. The sample carries 210,000 or so clones, more than 70% recorded once. This clonotype was sampled from a woman aged 40 to 50 who had recovered from COVID-19. Sample: peripheral blood. V and J are TRBV6-4 and TRBJ2-1; 7 bases are a match to TRBD2. The CDR3 DNA is TGTGCCAGCAGTGACTCCCCCTTGGGGGGGAGACGATACAATGAGCAGTTCTTC. Translated, it gives CASSDSPLGGRRYNEQFF.